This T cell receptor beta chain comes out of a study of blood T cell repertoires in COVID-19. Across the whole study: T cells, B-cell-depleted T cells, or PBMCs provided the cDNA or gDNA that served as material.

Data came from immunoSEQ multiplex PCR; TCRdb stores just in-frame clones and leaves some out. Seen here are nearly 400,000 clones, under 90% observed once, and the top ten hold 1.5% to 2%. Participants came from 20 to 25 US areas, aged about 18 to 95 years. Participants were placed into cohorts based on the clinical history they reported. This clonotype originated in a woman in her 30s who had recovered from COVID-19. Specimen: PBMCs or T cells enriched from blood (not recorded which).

As DNA, the CDR3 is TGTGCCAGCAGCCATCGGCTCGCCAGGCCCTATAATTCACCCCTCCACTTT. It codes for CASSHRLARPYNSPLHF. The V gene is TRBV7-9, the J gene TRBJ1-6, with D hard to call. CDR1 and CDR2 from the germline V gene are SEHNR and FQNEAQ (reference sequence). V was shortened by 5 bases and J by 2 bases, with 16 bases between the two germline ends. The CDR3 is 17 amino acids.